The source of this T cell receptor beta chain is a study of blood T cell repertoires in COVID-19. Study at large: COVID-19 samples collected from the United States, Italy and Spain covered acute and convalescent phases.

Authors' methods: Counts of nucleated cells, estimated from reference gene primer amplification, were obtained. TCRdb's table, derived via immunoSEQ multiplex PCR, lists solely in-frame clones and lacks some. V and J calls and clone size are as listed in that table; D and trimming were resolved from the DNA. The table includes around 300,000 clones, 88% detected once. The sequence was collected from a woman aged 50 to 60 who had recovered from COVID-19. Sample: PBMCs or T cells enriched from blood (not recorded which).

Here the CDR3 reads CASSPQRAQETQYF. The CDR3 coding sequence is TGTGCCAGCTCACCACAGCGGGCCCAAGAGACCCAGTACTTC. V gene TRBV18 combines with J gene TRBJ2-5; possibly TRBD2 for D (6 bases). Looked up from germline, CDR1 is KGHSH and CDR2 is LQKENI. The V end was cut by 1 base, the J end by 1 base, with 7 bases between. The CDR3 extends over 14 amino acids.